Listed here are 21 T cell receptor beta chains from one sample, sequenced in a study of cytomegalovirus exposure and HLA in healthy donors. PCR involved 60 Vbeta and 13 Jbeta primers. Some clones are missing from TCRdb's copy, which holds only in-frame ones; the method was immunoSEQ multiplex PCR. The top ten hold roughly 3.4% of the sample, which has more than 140,000 clones, approximately 82% seen once. Sequenced: PBMCs. The receptors shown here come from a man between 18 and 35 years old in good health and CMV-seropositive.

In the case of this clone: Additional DNA sequences in this sample encode the identical CDR3. The chain links TRBV28 to TRBJ2-7; 8 bases fit TRBD1. CDR1 and CDR2 from the germline V gene are MDHEN and SYDVKM. This CDR3 has 14 residues. The junction had 7 bases not matched to a gene; V was cut back by 5 bases and J by 4 bases. CDR3 amino acids: CASSPGTGPYEQYF. CDR3 nucleotides: TGTGCCAGCAGTCCCGGGACAGGCCCTTACGAGCAGTACTTC.

This clone appeared a few times. The J gene is TRBJ2-1, the V gene TRBV5-1; 11 bases fit TRBD2. Germline-derived CDR1 and CDR2 are SGHRS and YFSETQ. There are 15 residues in the CDR3. With V trimmed by 3 bases and J by 2 bases, 1 base remained unmatched. The CDR3 sequence is CASSSTSGAYNEQFF. The DNA of the CDR3 is TGCGCCAGCAGCTCGACTAGCGGGGCCTACAATGAGCAGTTCTTC.

V gene TRBV19 combines with J gene TRBJ2-5; D is perhaps TRBD2 (5 bases). Germline V gene lookup returns CDR1 LNHDA and CDR2 SQIVND (reference sequence). The V end lost 5 bases, the J end lost 2 bases, and 15 bases lay between the germline ends. CDR3 length: 15 amino acids. CDR3 sequence reads: CASSYREARQETQYF. Written as DNA, the CDR3 is TGTGCCAGTAGTTATCGGGAAGCCCGACAAGAGACCCAGTACTTC.

The J gene is TRBJ2-3, the V gene TRBV15; TRBD2 might be the D (6 bases). Germline V gene lookup returns CDR1 LNHNV and CDR2 YYDKDF (reference sequence). The germline V and J ends were trimmed by 3 bases and 5 bases, with 12 bases remaining between them. The CDR3 contains 14 residues. This CDR3 is CATSRRRDEDTQYF. DNA for the CDR3: TGTGCCACCAGCAGGAGGAGGGACGAAGATACGCAGTATTTT.

The rearrangement joins TRBV6-1 to TRBJ2-4, with D possibly being TRBD2 (6 bases). Deletions cut 1 base from V and 0 bases from J, with 10 bases between. Per germline, CDR1 MNHNS and CDR2 SASEGT. The CDR3 totals 16 residues. The CDR3 sequence is CASSEESGLAKNIQYF. The CDR3 region has the DNA TGTGCCAGCAGTGAAGAGAGCGGGCTAGCCAAAAACATTCAGTACTTC.

The V call is TRBV28, the J call TRBJ2-5, with 12 bases matching TRBD2. Per the germline V gene, CDR1 is MDHEN and CDR2 is SYDVKM. V was pared by 6 bases and J by 1 base, with 6 bases of the junction left unmatched. The length of the CDR3 is 16 residues. CDR3 sequence (DNA): TGTGCCAGCAGCCCTTGGACTAGCGGGACCCAAGAGACCCAGTACTTC. It is translated as CASSPWTSGTQETQYF. The full variable domain, with the rest looked up from reference TRBV28 and TRBJ2-5, is DVKVTQSSRYLVKRTGEKVFLECVQDMDHENMFWYRQDPGLGLRLIYFSYDVKMKEKGDIPEGYSVSREKKERFSLILESASTNQTSMYLCASSPWTSGTQETQYFGPGTRLLVL.

This chain uses TRBV27 with TRBJ2-2; D is unclear. The germline V and J ends were trimmed by 4 bases and 0 bases, with 15 bases remaining between them. Germline CDR1 and CDR2: MNHEY and SMNVEV (reference sequence). CDR3 size: 17 residues. In DNA form, the CDR3 reads TGTGCCAGCAGTTACTTGCCAGGAACCGCGAACACCGGGGAGCTGTTTTTT. Encoded protein: CASSYLPGTANTGELFF.

This clone came up once. The chain recombines TRBV11-2 with TRBJ2-7, with no clear D. Germline CDR1 SGHAT, CDR2 FQNNGV. Trimming took off 5 bases at V and 5 bases at J, with 16 bases between the two ends. This CDR3 region has 14 residues. The CDR3 DNA sequence: TGTGCCAGCAGCACGTCAGTCAGAACCGACGAGCAGTACTTC. This translates into CASSTSVRTDEQYF.

CDR3 bases: TGCAGTGCTGAATTGACTGATGAAGCTTTCTTT. Encoded protein: CSAELTDEAFF. J is TRBJ1-1 and V is TRBV20-1; D not resolved. Trimming took 5 bases from V and 7 from J, leaving 11 bases between them. Germline CDR1 DFQATT, CDR2 SNEGSKA (reference sequence). This CDR3 contains 11 residues.

V and J are TRBV9 and TRBJ2-3, with no clear D. This CDR3 spans 14 amino acids. Trimming cost V 0 bases and J 3 bases, with 8 bases left between them. The germline V gene has CDR1 SGDLS and CDR2 YYNGEE. The CDR3 nucleotides read TGTGCCAGCAGCGTAGAAACCAGTACAGATACGCAGTATTTT. Amino acid sequence: CASSVETSTDTQYF.

V is TRBV28 and J is TRBJ1-2, with 10 bases lining up with TRBD1. The CDR3 consists of 14 residues. V shed 2 bases and J 6 bases; nucleotides not matched to a gene: 3. Germline V CDR1 and CDR2: MDHEN, SYDVKM. The CDR3 region is CASSLDRGLDGYTF. The DNA for the CDR3 is TGTGCCAGCAGTTTAGACAGGGGGCTCGATGGCTACACCTTC.

This sequence joins TRBV7-9 and TRBJ1-1, with no clear D. Germline V CDR1 and CDR2: SEHNR, FQNEAQ (reference sequence). V lost 0 bases and J 6 bases, leaving 17 bases between the germline ends. The CDR3 length is 16 residues. The CDR3 DNA follows: TGTGCCAGCAGCTTAGCGCGAGCACCAACAGACGCTGAAGCTTTCTTT. Residues: CASSLARAPTDAEAFF.

V usage is TRBV7-8 and J usage is TRBJ2-7; weak D call: TRBD2 (6 bases). CDR1 is SGHVS, CDR2 FQNEAQ, per germline. With 8 bases removed from V and 3 bases from J, the gap between germline ends came to 17 bases. The CDR3 loop spans 14 amino acids. The CDR3 protein is CASDPEGLSYEQYF. The CDR3 DNA reads as TGTGCCAGCGACCCGGAGGGTCTAAGCTACGAGCAGTACTTC.

The gene calls are TRBV28 and TRBJ1-2; D is unresolved. Trimming cost V 2 bases and J 2 bases, with 6 bases left between them. Germline lookup yields CDR1 MDHEN and CDR2 SYDVKM. The CDR3 extends over 13 amino acids. The CDR3 is CASSLRRNYGYTF. The DNA for the CDR3 is TGTGCCAGCAGTTTAAGGAGAAACTATGGCTACACCTTC.

The chain employs TRBV9 and TRBJ1-1; tentatively, D is TRBD1 (6 bases). Trimming shortened V by 4 bases and J by 1 base, and 14 bases separated the two germline ends. Germline CDR1 is SGDLS and CDR2 is YYNGEE. The CDR3 length is 15 residues. The CDR3 is CASSPQRTANTEAFF. The DNA for the CDR3 is TGTGCCAGCAGCCCCCAGAGGACAGCGAACACTGAAGCTTTCTTT.

The rearrangement uses TRBV5-1 and TRBJ2-5; 11 bases align to TRBD2. V shed 2 bases and J 4 bases; nucleotides not matched to a gene: 13. This CDR3 spans 18 amino acids. Germline-derived CDR1 and CDR2 are SGHRS and YFSETQ. CDR3 bases: TGCGCCAGCAGCTTTAGGGGACTAGCGGCTATGTCGGGAGAGACCCAGTACTTC. This sequence encodes CASSFRGLAAMSGETQYF.

The CDR3 region is CAIKRQGAQETEAFF. CDR3 in DNA: TGTGCCATCAAAAGACAGGGGGCTCAGGAGACTGAAGCTTTCTTT. The genes are TRBV10-3 and TRBJ1-1; TRBD1 aligns across 10 bases. The CDR3 covers 15 residues. From germline, CDR1 is ENHRY and CDR2 SYGVKD. J lost 5 bases, V lost 7 bases, and 10 bases had no gene match.

This rearrangement joins TRBV27 to TRBJ2-7; 8 bases align to TRBD2. Germline loops: CDR1 MNHEY, CDR2 SMNVEV (reference sequence). J was trimmed by 7 bases and V by 5 bases; bases with no gene match: 13. The CDR3 has 15 amino acids. CDR3 sequence (DNA): TGTGCCAGCAGTCTGAGCGGGAGCGGTTCGCGGGAGCAGTACTTC. Protein: CASSLSGSGSREQYF.

The rearrangement joins TRBV10-1 to TRBJ2-1; no firm D call. CDR1 and CDR2 from the germline V gene are WNHNN and SYGVQD (reference sequence). This CDR3 comprises 13 residues. Trimming left V 5 bases short and J 7 bases short, with 12 bases between. The CDR3 loop reads CASSPNSENEQFF. The CDR3 DNA reads TGCGCCAGCAGTCCTAACTCGGAGAATGAGCAGTTCTTC.

V usage is TRBV7-9 and J usage is TRBJ1-6, with TRBD1 identical over 8 bases. The ends lost 3 bases at V and 14 bases at J; junction bases unmatched: 12. Germline CDR1 reads SEHNR; CDR2 reads FQNEAQ (reference sequence). The CDR3 spans 15 residues. The CDR3 protein is CASSFRIGQGETLHF. In DNA, the CDR3 is TGTGCCAGCAGCTTTCGCATAGGACAGGGAGAAACCCTCCACTTT.

This chain uses TRBV7-2 with TRBJ1-4; 8 nucleotides align to TRBD1. The germline V gene has CDR1 SGHTA and CDR2 FQGNSA. The V gene end was trimmed by 5 bases and the J gene end by 15 bases; junction bases not matched to a gene: 5. The CDR3 is 11 residues long. The CDR3 region is CASSVQGVVFF. The CDR3 nucleotides read TGTGCCAGCAGCGTACAGGGGGTAGTGTTTTTT. Full variable domain (outside the CDR3, taken from reference TRBV7-2 and TRBJ1-4): GAGVSQSPSNKVTEKGKDVELRCDPISGHTALYWYRQSLGQGLEFLIYFQGNSAPDKSGLPSDRFSAERTGGSVSTLTIQRTQQEDSAVYLCASSVQGVVFFGSGTQLSVL.